This TCR beta chain derives from a study of blood T cell repertoires in COVID-19. Looking at the study overall: The United States, Italy and Spain were the sources of the acute and convalescent COVID-19 samples. Sources were T cells, B-cell-depleted T cells, or PBMCs; the material itself was cDNA or gDNA.

The CDR3 extends over 15 amino acids. The germline V gene encodes CDR1 SGHNT and CDR2 YYREEE (reference sequence). With V trimmed by 4 bases and J by 5 bases, 10 bases remained unmatched. The assay was immunoSEQ multiplex PCR, and TCRdb's table has in-frame clones only and misses some. The sample carries about 280,000 clones, about four fifths recorded once. Assignments of participants to cohorts depended upon their own reported clinical history. This rearrangement joins TRBV5-4 to TRBJ1-2, with TRBD1 matching 8 bases. The receptor's source is a middle-aged man who had been exposed to COVID-19. What was sequenced was PBMCs or T cells enriched from blood (not recorded which). CDR3 sequence (DNA): TGTGCCAGCAGCGCCGGACAGGGTATGAGGTATGGCTACACCTTC. This codes for CASSAGQGMRYGYTF.